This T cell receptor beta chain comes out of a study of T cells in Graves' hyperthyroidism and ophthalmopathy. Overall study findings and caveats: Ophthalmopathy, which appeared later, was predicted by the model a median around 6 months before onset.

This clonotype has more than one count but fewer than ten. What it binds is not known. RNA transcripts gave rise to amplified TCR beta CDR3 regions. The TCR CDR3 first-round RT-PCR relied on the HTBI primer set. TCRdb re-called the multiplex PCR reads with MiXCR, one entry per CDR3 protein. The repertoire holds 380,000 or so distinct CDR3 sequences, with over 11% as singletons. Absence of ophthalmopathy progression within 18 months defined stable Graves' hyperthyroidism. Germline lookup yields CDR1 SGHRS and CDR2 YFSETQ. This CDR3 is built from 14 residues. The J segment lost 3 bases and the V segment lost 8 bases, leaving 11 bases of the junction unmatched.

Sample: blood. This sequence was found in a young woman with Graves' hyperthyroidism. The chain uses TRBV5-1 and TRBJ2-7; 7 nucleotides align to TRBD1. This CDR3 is CARGGRDRSYEQYF. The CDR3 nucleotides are TGCGCCAGAGGGGGCAGGGACCGGAGCTACGAGCAGTACTTC.